The TCR beta chain under discussion was sequenced for a study of T cells in Graves' hyperthyroidism and ophthalmopathy. On the study more broadly: Prior to any treatment, at the point of initial diagnosis, peripheral blood was collected. Notes on the study in general: Blood held most thyroid clonotypes expanded above 0.001 frequency. In the analysis, a 13 V-J model separated ophthalmopathy from stable hyperthyroidism.

Fresh peripheral blood, around 11 ml of it, supplied the PBMCs. V was clipped by 1 base and J by 5 bases, with 15 bases between them. Germline V gene data show CDR1 as LGHNA and CDR2 as YNFKEQ. The CDR3 spans 15 residues. This clonotype came up once. Its target is not known. The source material, RNA transcripts, was used to amplify TCR beta CDR3 regions. A set of HTBI primers served as the primers for a first-round RT-PCR of the TCR CDR3. TCRdb re-called the multiplex PCR reads with MiXCR, one entry per CDR3 protein. The sample lists over 450,000 distinct CDR3 sequences, 15% to 20% seen once, with approximately 15% in the top ten.

This chain links TRBV4-2 with TRBJ2-7; D remains ambiguous. The source material was blood. The sequence was collected from a young woman with Graves' ophthalmopathy. The DNA of the CDR3 is TGTGCCAGCAGCCAAGGTGGCGGAATCACTAACGAGCAGTACTTC. Protein: CASSQGGGITNEQYF.